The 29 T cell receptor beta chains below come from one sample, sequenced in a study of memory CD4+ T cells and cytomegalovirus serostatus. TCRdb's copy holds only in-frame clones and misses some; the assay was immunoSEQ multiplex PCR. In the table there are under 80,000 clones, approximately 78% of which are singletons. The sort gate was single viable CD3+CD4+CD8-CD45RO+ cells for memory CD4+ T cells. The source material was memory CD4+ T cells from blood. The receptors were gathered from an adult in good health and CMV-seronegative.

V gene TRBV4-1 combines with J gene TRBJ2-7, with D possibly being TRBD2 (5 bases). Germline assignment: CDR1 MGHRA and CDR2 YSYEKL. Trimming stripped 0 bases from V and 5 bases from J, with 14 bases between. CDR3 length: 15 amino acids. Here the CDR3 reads CASSQDPGFFDEQYF. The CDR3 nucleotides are TGCGCCAGCAGCCAAGACCCGGGGTTTTTTGACGAGCAGTACTTC.

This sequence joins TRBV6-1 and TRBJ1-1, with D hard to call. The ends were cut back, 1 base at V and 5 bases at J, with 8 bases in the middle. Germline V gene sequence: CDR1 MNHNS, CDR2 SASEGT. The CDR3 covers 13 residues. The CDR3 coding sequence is TGTGCCAGCAGTGAAGTAAGCCCGACTGAAGCTTTCTTT. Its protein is CASSEVSPTEAFF.

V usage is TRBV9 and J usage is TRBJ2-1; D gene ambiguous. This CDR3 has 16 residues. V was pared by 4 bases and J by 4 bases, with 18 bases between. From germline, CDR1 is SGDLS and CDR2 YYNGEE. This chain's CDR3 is CASSPRESPSYNEQFF. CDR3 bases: TGTGCCAGCAGCCCCCGAGAGTCACCGTCTTACAATGAGCAGTTCTTC. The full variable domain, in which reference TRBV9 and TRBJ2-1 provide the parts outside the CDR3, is DSGVTQTPKHLITATGQRVTLRCSPRSGDLSVYWYQQSLDQGLQFLIQYYNGEERAKGNILERFSAQQFPDLHSELNLSSLELGDSALYFCASSPRESPSYNEQFFGPGTRLTVL.

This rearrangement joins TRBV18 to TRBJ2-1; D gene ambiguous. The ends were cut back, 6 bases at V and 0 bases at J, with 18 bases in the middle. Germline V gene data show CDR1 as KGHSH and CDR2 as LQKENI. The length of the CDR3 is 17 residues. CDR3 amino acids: CASSLAQLDSSYNEQFF. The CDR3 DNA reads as TGTGCCAGCTCGCTTGCCCAGCTAGATAGCTCCTACAATGAGCAGTTCTTC. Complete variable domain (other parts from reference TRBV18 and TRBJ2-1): NAGVMQNPRHLVRRRGQEARLRCSPMKGHSHVYWYRQLPEEGLKFMVYLQKENIIDESGMPKERFSAEFPKEGPSILRIQQVVRGDSAAYFCASSLAQLDSSYNEQFFGPGTRLTVL.

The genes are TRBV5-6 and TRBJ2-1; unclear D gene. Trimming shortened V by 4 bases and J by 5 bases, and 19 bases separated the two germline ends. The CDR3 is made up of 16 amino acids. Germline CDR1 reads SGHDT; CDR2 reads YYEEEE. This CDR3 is CASSPVDKLSHNEQFF. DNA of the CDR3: TGTGCCAGCAGCCCAGTTGACAAGCTATCCCACAATGAGCAGTTCTTC.

CDR3 residues: CASSYSPHGTLHF. The CDR3 region has the DNA TGTGCCAGCAGCTACTCGCCGCACGGGACCCTCCACTTT. This sequence joins TRBV14 and TRBJ1-6; D is uncertain. Trimming shortened V by 5 bases and J by 14 bases, and 16 bases separated the two germline ends. The CDR3 length is 13 residues. Germline V CDR1 and CDR2: SGHDN, FVKESK.

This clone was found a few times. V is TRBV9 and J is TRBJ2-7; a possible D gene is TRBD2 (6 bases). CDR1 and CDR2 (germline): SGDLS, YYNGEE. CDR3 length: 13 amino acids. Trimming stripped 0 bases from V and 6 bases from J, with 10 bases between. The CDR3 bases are TGTGCCAGCAGCGTAGCCGGGGAGGCCGAGCAGTACTTC. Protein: CASSVAGEAEQYF. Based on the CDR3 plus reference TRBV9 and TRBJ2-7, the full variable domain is DSGVTQTPKHLITATGQRVTLRCSPRSGDLSVYWYQQSLDQGLQFLIQYYNGEERAKGNILERFSAQQFPDLHSELNLSSLELGDSALYFCASSVAGEAEQYFGPGTRLTVT.

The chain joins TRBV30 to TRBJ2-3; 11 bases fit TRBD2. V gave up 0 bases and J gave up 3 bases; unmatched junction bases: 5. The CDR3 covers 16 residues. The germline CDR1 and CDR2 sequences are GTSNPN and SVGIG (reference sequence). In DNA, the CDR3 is TGTGCCTGGAGTGTAGGGATAGCGGGAGGGACAGATACGCAGTATTTT. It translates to CAWSVGIAGGTDTQYF.

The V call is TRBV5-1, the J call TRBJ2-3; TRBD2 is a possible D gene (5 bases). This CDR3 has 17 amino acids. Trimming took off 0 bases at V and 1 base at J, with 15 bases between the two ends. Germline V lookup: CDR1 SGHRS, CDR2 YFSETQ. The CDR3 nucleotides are TGCGCCAGCAGCTTGGGCTGGACTCCCCTGGGCACAGATACGCAGTATTTT. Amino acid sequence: CASSLGWTPLGTDTQYF.

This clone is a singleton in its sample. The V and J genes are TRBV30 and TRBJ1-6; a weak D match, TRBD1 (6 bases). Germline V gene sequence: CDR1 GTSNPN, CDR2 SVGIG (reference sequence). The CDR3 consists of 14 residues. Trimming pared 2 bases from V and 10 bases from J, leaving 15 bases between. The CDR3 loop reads CAWSTGGAGSPLHF. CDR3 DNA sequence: TGTGCCTGGAGTACTGGGGGGGCTGGGTCACCCCTCCACTTT. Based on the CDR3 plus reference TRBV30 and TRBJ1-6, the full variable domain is SQTIHQWPATLVQPVGSPLSLECTVEGTSNPNLYWYRQAAGRGLQLLFYSVGIGQISSEVPQNLSASRPQDRQFILSSKKLLLSDSGFYLCAWSTGGAGSPLHFGNGTRLTVT.

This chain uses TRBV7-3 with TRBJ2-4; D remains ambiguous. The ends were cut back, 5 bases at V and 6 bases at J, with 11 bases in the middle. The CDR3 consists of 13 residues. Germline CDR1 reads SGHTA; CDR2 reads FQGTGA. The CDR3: CASSPALGNIQYF. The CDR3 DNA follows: TGTGCCAGCAGCCCCGCCCTGGGAAACATTCAGTACTTC.

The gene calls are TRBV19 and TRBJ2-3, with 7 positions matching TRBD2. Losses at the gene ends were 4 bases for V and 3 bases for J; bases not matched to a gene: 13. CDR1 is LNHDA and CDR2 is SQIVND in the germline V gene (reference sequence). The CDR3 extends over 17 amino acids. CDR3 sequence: CASSTPAPGGGTDTQYF. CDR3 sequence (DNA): TGTGCCAGTAGTACTCCCGCCCCCGGGGGAGGGACAGATACGCAGTATTTT.

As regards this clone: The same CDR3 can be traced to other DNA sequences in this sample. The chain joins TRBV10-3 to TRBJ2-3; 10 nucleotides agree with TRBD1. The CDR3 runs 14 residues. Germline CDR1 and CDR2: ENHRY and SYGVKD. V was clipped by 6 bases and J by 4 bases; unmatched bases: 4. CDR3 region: CAIRGDRGPDTQYF. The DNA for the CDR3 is TGTGCCATCAGAGGGGACAGGGGACCAGATACGCAGTATTTT.

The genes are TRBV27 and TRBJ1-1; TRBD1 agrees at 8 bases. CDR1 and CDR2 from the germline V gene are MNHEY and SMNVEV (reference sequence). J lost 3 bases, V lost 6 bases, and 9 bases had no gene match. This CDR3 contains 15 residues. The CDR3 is CASSRLAGGYTEAFF. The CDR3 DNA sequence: TGTGCCAGCAGCCGGCTCGCAGGGGGCTACACTGAAGCTTTCTTT.

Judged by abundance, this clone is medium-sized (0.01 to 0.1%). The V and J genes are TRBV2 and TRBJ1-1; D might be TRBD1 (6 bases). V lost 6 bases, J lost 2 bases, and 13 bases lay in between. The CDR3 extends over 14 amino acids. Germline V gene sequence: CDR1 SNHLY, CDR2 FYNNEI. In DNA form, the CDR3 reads TGTGCCAGCAGAAGCAGGGGACCTAACACTGAAGCTTTCTTT. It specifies CASRSRGPNTEAFF.

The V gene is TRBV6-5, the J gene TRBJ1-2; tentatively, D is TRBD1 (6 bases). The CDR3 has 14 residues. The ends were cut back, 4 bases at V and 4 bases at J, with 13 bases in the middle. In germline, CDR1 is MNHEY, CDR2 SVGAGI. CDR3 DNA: TGTGCCAGCAGTTCGACAGGCCCCCCCTATGGCTACACCTTC. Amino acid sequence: CASSSTGPPYGYTF.

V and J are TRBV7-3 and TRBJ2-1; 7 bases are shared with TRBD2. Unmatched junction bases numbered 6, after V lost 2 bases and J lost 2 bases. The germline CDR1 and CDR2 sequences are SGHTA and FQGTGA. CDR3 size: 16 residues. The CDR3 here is CASSLLAGDPYNEQFF. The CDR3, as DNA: TGTGCCAGCAGCTTACTGGCGGGGGACCCCTACAATGAGCAGTTCTTC.

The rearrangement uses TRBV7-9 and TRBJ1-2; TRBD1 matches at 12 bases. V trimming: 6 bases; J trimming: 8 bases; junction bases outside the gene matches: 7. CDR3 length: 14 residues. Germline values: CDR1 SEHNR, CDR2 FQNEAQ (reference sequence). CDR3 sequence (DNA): TGTGCCAGCAGGAGCGGGACAGGGGGCTTAGGCTACACCTTC. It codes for CASRSGTGGLGYTF.

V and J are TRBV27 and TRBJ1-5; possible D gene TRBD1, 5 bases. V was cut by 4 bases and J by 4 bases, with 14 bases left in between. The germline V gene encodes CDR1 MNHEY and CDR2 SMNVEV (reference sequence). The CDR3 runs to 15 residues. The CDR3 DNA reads TGTGCCAGCAGTTCCGGGGACCGCCTAAATCAGCCCCAGCATTTT. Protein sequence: CASSSGDRLNQPQHF.

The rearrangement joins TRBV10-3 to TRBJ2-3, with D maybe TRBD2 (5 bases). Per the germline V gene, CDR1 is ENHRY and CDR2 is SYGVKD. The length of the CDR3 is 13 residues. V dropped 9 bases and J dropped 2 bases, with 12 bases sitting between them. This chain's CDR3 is CAMGRDSTDTQYF. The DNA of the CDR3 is TGTGCCATGGGGAGAGATTCCACAGATACGCAGTATTTT.

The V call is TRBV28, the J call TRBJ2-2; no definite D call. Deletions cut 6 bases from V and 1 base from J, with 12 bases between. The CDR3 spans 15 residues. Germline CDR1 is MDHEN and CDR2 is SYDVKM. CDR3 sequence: CASSLLPQNTGELFF. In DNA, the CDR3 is TGTGCCAGCAGCCTCCTACCGCAGAACACCGGGGAGCTGTTTTTT.

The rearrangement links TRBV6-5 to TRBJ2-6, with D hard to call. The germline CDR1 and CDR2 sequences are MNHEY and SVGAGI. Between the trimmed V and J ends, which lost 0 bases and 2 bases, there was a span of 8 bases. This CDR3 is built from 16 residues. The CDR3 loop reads CASSYSDGTGANVLTF. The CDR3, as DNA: TGTGCCAGCAGTTACTCGGACGGTACTGGGGCCAACGTCCTGACTTTC.

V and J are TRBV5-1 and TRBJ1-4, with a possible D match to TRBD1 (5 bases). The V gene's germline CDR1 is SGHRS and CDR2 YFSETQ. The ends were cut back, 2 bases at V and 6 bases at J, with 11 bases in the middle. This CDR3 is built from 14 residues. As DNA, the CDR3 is TGCGCCAGCAGCTTACGGGGGTCGGATGAAAAACTGTTTTTT. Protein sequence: CASSLRGSDEKLFF.

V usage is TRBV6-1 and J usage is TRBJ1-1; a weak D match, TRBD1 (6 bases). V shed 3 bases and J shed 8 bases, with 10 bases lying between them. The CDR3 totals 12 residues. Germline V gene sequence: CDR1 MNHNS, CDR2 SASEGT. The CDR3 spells CASSEGHTEAFF. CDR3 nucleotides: TGTGCCAGCAGTGAGGGACATACCGAAGCTTTCTTT.

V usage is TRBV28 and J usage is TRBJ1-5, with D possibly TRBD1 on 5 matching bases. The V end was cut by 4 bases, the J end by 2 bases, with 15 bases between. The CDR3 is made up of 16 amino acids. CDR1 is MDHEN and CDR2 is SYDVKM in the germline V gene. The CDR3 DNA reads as TGTGCCAGCAGTTGGAACAGGCAAGGGGGCAATCAGCCCCAGCATTTT. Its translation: CASSWNRQGGNQPQHF.

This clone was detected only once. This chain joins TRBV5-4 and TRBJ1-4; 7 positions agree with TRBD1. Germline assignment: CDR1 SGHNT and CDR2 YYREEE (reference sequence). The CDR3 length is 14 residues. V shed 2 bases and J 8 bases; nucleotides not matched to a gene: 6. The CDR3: CASSFRQGREKLFF. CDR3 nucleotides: TGTGCCAGCAGCTTTCGACAGGGCCGCGAAAAACTGTTTTTT.

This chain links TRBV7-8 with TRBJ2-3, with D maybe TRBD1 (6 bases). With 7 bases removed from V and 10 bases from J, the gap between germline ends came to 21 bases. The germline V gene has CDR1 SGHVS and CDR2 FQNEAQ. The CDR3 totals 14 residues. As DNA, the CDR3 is TGTGCCAGCACCTCGGAGAATCCAGGGGTTGCGCAGTATTTT. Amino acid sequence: CASTSENPGVAQYF.

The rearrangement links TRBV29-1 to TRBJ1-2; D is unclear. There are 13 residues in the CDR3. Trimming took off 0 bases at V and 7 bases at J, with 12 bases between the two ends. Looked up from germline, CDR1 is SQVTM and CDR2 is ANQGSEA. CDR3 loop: CSVEEGGVPGYTF. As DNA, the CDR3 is TGCAGCGTTGAAGAAGGCGGGGTCCCTGGCTACACCTTC.

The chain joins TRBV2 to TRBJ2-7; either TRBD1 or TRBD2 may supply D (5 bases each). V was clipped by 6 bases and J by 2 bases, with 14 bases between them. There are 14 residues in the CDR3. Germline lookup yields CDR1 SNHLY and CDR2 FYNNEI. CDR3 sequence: CASRLRDRPYEQYF. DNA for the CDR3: TGTGCCAGCAGACTCCGGGACCGGCCCTACGAGCAGTACTTC.